The entry below describes one TCR beta chain. This clone appeared once. It has no known antigen specificity. Base qualities were left out, and no much larger clone turns up one base away. This sample was included in a study of blood T cell repertoires in COVID-19 (dated by TCRdb to about 2020). Some background on the complete study: The collaborator samples originated in the United States, Italy and Spain and spanned the acute and convalescent phases of COVID-19. The samples were drawn from the first 160 participants of the ongoing ImmuneRACE study and from 1,254 subjects provided by 6 global collaborators. A freely available public database, intended as a resource for researchers studying the immune response to SARS-CoV-2, is where the repertoires were released. Sample metadata almost always included a de-identified subject ID, COVID-19 status, age in years and sex. Deeply sampled blood TCRbeta repertoires from subjects exposed to, actively infected with, or recovered from COVID-19 were included in the dataset. The material from the prospective study consisted of cDNA or gDNA derived from T cells, B-cell-depleted T cells, or PBMCs. Where available, HLA class I and class II types were obtained from metadata supplied by the sample provider rather than from assay-based typing.

The immunoSEQ Assay, a bias-controlled multiplex PCR, was used to amplify TCRbeta CDR3 regions from genomic DNA. The paper's processing steps were these. Nucleated cell counts per sample were estimated from amplification of reference gene primers within the assay. Sequence reads were collapsed and filtered to measure the absolute abundance of every unique TCRbeta CDR3 rearrangement. Productive Simpson clonality was computed per sample as the square root of Simpson's diversity index over productive rearrangements. TCRdb stores this immuneACCESS table with in-frame sequences only. Part of the clones is absent; in the studies checked, under half of the shortfall reflects unresolved V genes, and no reason is known for the rest. V and J calls and clone size are copied from that table; D and trimming were computed from the DNA. This sample lists approximately 44,000 clones; over 80% were detected once. Around 12% of the sample goes to the ten largest clones.

The investigation overall reported the following: The quantity of clinical and demographic metadata differed by source and by participant and was supplied without curation.

From cysteine to phenylalanine, the CDR3 is 13 amino acids long. Of the read, only the CDR3 DNA is kept; its 39 bases are in frame from base 1. The CDR1 and CDR2 encoded by the germline V gene (reference sequence) are SGHKS and YYEKEE. V lost 4 bases and J lost 4 bases, and the count of bases not matched to a germline gene is 2. The collaborating institutions used their own protocols to collect whole blood in K2EDTA tubes. For TCRbeta analysis, collaborators shipped samples as frozen whole blood, isolated PBMCs, or DNA extracted from either of those sample types. This TCR derives from a human donor in a cohort sampled during active COVID-19. This chain joins TRBV5-5 to TRBJ1-5; TRBD1 agrees with 7 junctional bases. The sequencing input was peripheral blood. The base sequence is TGTGCCAGCAGCCTGACAGGGAATCAGCCCCAGCATTTT. It codes for CASSLTGNQPQHF.